The subject of this entry is one T cell receptor (beta chain). Sample time point: cycle 4 day 1 (C4D1), after around six weeks of nivolumab. No patient escaped relapse after autologous stem cell transplantation, and brentuximab vedotin exposure varied. Sequencing used immunoSEQ multiplex PCR; TCRdb keeps in-frame clones, though not all of them. The profile shows about 64,000 clones, around nine tenths of them singletons. The V and J ends lost 2 bases and 3 bases, in that order; junction bases with no gene match: 7. CDR1 and CDR2 (germline): MNHEY, SMNVEV (reference sequence). The CDR3 contains 15 residues. These data originate in a study of PD-1 blockade in classical Hodgkin lymphoma.

The chain employs TRBV27 and TRBJ2-7, with TRBD2 matching 7 bases. The TCR was taken from a human donor with classical Hodgkin lymphoma. Specimen: peripheral blood mononuclear cells (PBMCs), collected before the fourth cycle of nivolumab. CDR3 sequence reads: CASSLRGSRHYEQYF. The CDR3 DNA is TGTGCCAGCAGTTTACGCGGGAGTAGACACTACGAGCAGTACTTC.